This T cell receptor beta chain was recovered during a study of blood T cell repertoires in COVID-19. Study summary: PBMCs, B-cell-depleted T cells, or T cells provided the cDNA or gDNA that made up the material.

V shed 5 bases and J 3 bases; nucleotides not matched to a gene: 10. CDR1 and CDR2 (germline): MDHEN, SYDVKM. This CDR3 spans 16 amino acids. Libraries were prepared by immunoSEQ multiplex PCR; TCRdb keeps only in-frame clonotypes and omits some of them. The table has 250,000 or so clones, just under 90% seen once; the top ten hold approximately 0.9%. This TCR derives from a man aged 45 to 65 who had been exposed to COVID-19. The sequencing sample was made of PBMCs or T cells enriched from blood (not recorded which). The chain couples TRBV28 to TRBJ2-3; 8 bases agree with TRBD1. CDR3 amino acids: CASSPPRTGGTDTQYF. CDR3 sequence (DNA): TGTGCCAGCAGTCCCCCCCGAACAGGGGGGACAGATACGCAGTATTTT.